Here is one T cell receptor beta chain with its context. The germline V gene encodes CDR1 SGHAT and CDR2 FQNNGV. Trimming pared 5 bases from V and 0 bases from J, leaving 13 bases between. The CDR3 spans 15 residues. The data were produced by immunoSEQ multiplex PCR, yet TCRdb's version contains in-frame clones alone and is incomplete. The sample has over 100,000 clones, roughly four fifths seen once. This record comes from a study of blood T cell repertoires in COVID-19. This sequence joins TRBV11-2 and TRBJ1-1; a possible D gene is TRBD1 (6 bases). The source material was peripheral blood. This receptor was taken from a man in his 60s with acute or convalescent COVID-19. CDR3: CASSLLTGVNTEAFF. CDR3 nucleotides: TGTGCCAGCAGCCTTCTGACAGGAGTGAACACTGAAGCTTTCTTT.